The 24 T cell receptor beta chains below come from one sample, sequenced in a study of STAT5B mutations in CD4+ large granular lymphocyte leukemia. This table comes from immunoSEQ multiplex PCR, and its TCRdb copy is limited to in-frame clones, with some not included. The table shows about 22,000 clones, with about four fifths occurring only once. Sequenced input: CD4+ T cells from blood buffy coats. These receptor sequences come from a human donor in good health.

This chain uses TRBV11-3 with TRBJ2-3; the D gene is possibly TRBD2 (6 bases). Germline CDR1 reads SGHNT; CDR2 reads YENEEA. The CDR3 sequence is 16 residues long. Trimming took off 4 bases at V and 4 bases at J, with 18 bases between the two ends. The CDR3: CASSSPKGGNSDTQYF. In DNA form, the CDR3 reads TGTGCCAGCAGCTCACCAAAGGGAGGTAATTCAGATACGCAGTATTTT.

The sample holds one count of this clone. This rearrangement joins TRBV5-1 to TRBJ2-3, with TRBD1 as a possible D gene (6 bases). The CDR3 extends over 13 amino acids. V was shortened by 8 bases and J by 5 bases, with 15 bases between the two germline ends. Germline CDR1 and CDR2: SGHRS and YFSETQ. The CDR3 bases are TGCGCCAGTTATCAGGGGTCGGGAGATACGCAGTATTTT. This sequence encodes CASYQGSGDTQYF.

The CDR3 nucleotides read TGCGCCAGCAGCCCTGACAGATCCCCCGGGGAGCTGTTTTTT. This codes for CASSPDRSPGELFF. V and J are TRBV4-3 and TRBJ2-2; a possible D gene is TRBD1 (5 bases). Germline V gene lookup returns CDR1 LGHNA and CDR2 YSLEER. The CDR3 is 14 amino acids. Trimming pared 4 bases from V and 6 bases from J, leaving 12 bases between.

This clone has only one observation. The chain has TRBV7-8 and TRBJ2-1; D gene unclear. The germline CDR1 and CDR2 sequences are SGHVS and FQNEAQ. This CDR3 has 13 residues. Trimming took off 8 bases at V and 0 bases at J, with 8 bases between the two ends. In nucleotides, the CDR3 is TGTGCCAGCGGGGTGGGCTCCTACAATGAGCAGTTCTTC. Translating it yields CASGVGSYNEQFF.

The chain couples TRBV6-1 to TRBJ2-3; D remains unclear. The CDR3 consists of 13 residues. Trimming removed 1 base at V and 7 bases at J, with 9 bases between. CDR1 and CDR2 (germline): MNHNS, SASEGT. CDR3 loop: CASSEEFSNTQYF. The CDR3 DNA sequence: TGTGCCAGCAGTGAAGAGTTCAGCAATACGCAGTATTTT.

Note on this clone: This sample also contains other DNA sequences that code for the same CDR3. The V and J genes are TRBV7-2 and TRBJ1-1, with D possibly matching TRBD1 (5 bases). The CDR3 is 14 amino acids. Per germline, CDR1 SGHTA and CDR2 FQGNSA. Trimming took 5 bases from V and 2 from J, leaving 12 bases between them. In DNA, the CDR3 is TGTGCCAGCAGCCCTGGGACCGCCAACACTGAAGCTTTCTTT. This gives the protein CASSPGTANTEAFF.

This clone has just one count. The J gene is TRBJ2-6, the V gene TRBV5-8, with a possible D match to TRBD2 (5 bases). The germline gives CDR1 SGHTS, CDR2 YDEGEE. The V end was cut by 0 bases, the J end by 0 bases, with 7 bases between. The CDR3 runs 16 residues. The CDR3 DNA is TGTGCCAGCAGCTTGGCTAGCCGCTCTGGGGCCAACGTCCTGACTTTC. Translation gives CASSLASRSGANVLTF. The complete variable domain, with remaining parts taken from reference TRBV5-8 and TRBJ2-6, reads EAGVTQSPTHLIKTRGQQATLRCSPISGHTSVYWYQQALGLGLQFLLWYDEGEERNRGNFPPRFSGRQFPNYSSELNVNALELEDSALYLCASSLASRSGANVLTFGAGSRLTVL.

This chain uses TRBV5-4 with TRBJ1-2; 8 nucleotides line up with TRBD1. Germline CDR1 is SGHNT and CDR2 is YYREEE (reference sequence). The CDR3 length is 16 residues. J gave up 5 bases and V 1 base, and 10 bases lay outside the gene matches. The CDR3 sequence: CASSLRQGAGRYGYTF. The DNA of the CDR3 is TGTGCCAGCAGCTTGCGGCAGGGGGCCGGGAGATATGGCTACACCTTC.

In its sample, this clone was seen once. The chain uses TRBV7-9 and TRBJ2-7, with D uncertain. Germline V gene lookup returns CDR1 SEHNR and CDR2 FQNEAQ (reference sequence). This CDR3 is 12 amino acids long. The V and J ends lost 5 bases and 4 bases respectively, with 9 bases between them. The CDR3 sequence is CASSRSTYEQYF. The CDR3 nucleotides read TGTGCCAGCAGCCGCAGTACTTACGAGCAGTACTTC.

The V and J genes are TRBV9 and TRBJ2-1; no definite D call. CDR3 length: 14 amino acids. V was clipped by 1 base and J by 7 bases, with 12 bases between them. Germline assignment: CDR1 SGDLS and CDR2 YYNGEE. The CDR3 loop reads CASSVWTPTNEQFF. CDR3 in DNA: TGTGCCAGCAGCGTATGGACCCCTACAAATGAGCAGTTCTTC. The whole variable domain, filled in from reference TRBV9 and TRBJ2-1, reads DSGVTQTPKHLITATGQRVTLRCSPRSGDLSVYWYQQSLDQGLQFLIQYYNGEERAKGNILERFSAQQFPDLHSELNLSSLELGDSALYFCASSVWTPTNEQFFGPGTRLTVL.

V is TRBV4-2 and J is TRBJ2-5, with D possibly matching TRBD2 (7 bases). CDR3 size: 17 residues. Per the germline V gene, CDR1 is LGHNA and CDR2 is YNFKEQ. V was clipped by 1 base and J by 4 bases, with 19 bases between them. The CDR3 sequence is CASSQGEGGGPGETQYF. The CDR3, as DNA: TGTGCCAGCAGCCAAGGGGAAGGGGGAGGGCCGGGAGAGACCCAGTACTTC.

V gene TRBV28 combines with J gene TRBJ1-2, with D possibly TRBD1 on 5 matching bases. The CDR3 length is 14 residues. The V gene lost 2 bases and the J gene lost 7 bases, with 14 bases spanning the gap. Germline-derived CDR1 and CDR2 are MDHEN and SYDVKM. CDR3 protein: CASSLAGAVTGYTF. Written as DNA, the CDR3 is TGTGCCAGCAGTTTAGCTGGGGCGGTAACTGGCTACACCTTC.

The chain carries TRBV9 and TRBJ2-1; 7 nucleotides match TRBD2. Unmatched junction bases numbered 2, after V lost 0 bases and J lost 5 bases. The CDR3 sequence is 14 residues long. Germline assignment: CDR1 SGDLS and CDR2 YYNGEE. In DNA form, the CDR3 reads TGTGCCAGCAGCGTAGCTAGCGGAAACAATGAGCAGTTCTTC. It translates to CASSVASGNNEQFF.

Only one count was recorded for this clone. The chain combines TRBV4-1 with TRBJ2-7; TRBD2 might be the D (6 bases). The CDR3 loop spans 15 amino acids. V lost 1 base, J lost 5 bases, and 15 bases lay in between. Germline V lookup: CDR1 MGHRA, CDR2 YSYEKL. The CDR3 DNA follows: TGCGCCAGCAGCCAAGTCGCGGGGCAAGTCCACGAGCAGTACTTC. This translates into CASSQVAGQVHEQYF.

The V call is TRBV7-2, the J call TRBJ2-7; D not resolved. The V end lost 0 bases, the J end lost 4 bases, and 4 bases lay between the germline ends. The CDR3 consists of 12 residues. Germline CDR1 and CDR2: SGHTA and FQGNSA. In DNA form, the CDR3 reads TGTGCCAGCAGCTTAGCAACTTACGAGCAGTACTTC. Translating it yields CASSLATYEQYF.

This clone was found a few times. The chain is built from TRBV12-2 and TRBJ1-5; the table assigns TRBD1, which was not confirmed against the DNA. TRBV12-2 constitutes a pseudogene. The CDR3 totals 15 residues. CDR3 coding DNA: TGTGCAAGTCGCTTCCGGACAGGGAGCAATCAGCCCCAGCATTTT. Its translation: CASRFRTGSNQPQHF.

The chain recombines TRBV5-1 with TRBJ2-1, with D tentatively TRBD2 (6 bases). Trimming cost V 6 bases and J 4 bases, with 14 bases left between them. Germline-derived CDR1 and CDR2 are SGHRS and YFSETQ. The CDR3 contains 14 residues. For the CDR3, the DNA is TGCGCCAGCACGATCCAGGAGGGTTACAATGAGCAGTTCTTC. It yields the protein CASTIQEGYNEQFF. Filled out from reference TRBV5-1 and TRBJ2-1, the complete variable domain reads KAGVTQTPRYLIKTRGQQVTLSCSPISGHRSVSWYQQTPGQGLQFLFEYFSETQRNKGNFPGRFSGRQFSNSRSEMNVSTLELGDSALYLCASTIQEGYNEQFFGPGTRLTVL.

The V call is TRBV4-3, the J call TRBJ2-4, with 7 bases lining up with TRBD1. CDR3 length: 14 residues. Germline values: CDR1 LGHNA, CDR2 YSLEER. J gave up 7 bases and V 4 bases, and 7 bases lay outside the gene matches. Written as DNA, the CDR3 is TGCGCCAGCAGCCTATCGTCCAGGGGGAACATTCAGTACTTC. Translating gives CASSLSSRGNIQYF.

The V call is TRBV7-8, the J call TRBJ2-1, with 7 bases fitting TRBD1. The CDR3 extends over 16 amino acids. The V and J ends lost 5 bases and 3 bases, in that order; junction bases with no gene match: 10. Germline V CDR1 and CDR2: SGHVS, FQNEAQ. The CDR3 protein is CASSPVPRGNYNEQFF. The CDR3, as DNA: TGTGCCAGCAGCCCTGTCCCCAGGGGGAACTACAATGAGCAGTTCTTC.

The chain employs TRBV15 and TRBJ1-6; D is perhaps TRBD1 (5 bases). Trimming stripped 0 bases from V and 10 bases from J, with 13 bases between. CDR3 length: 15 amino acids. The germline CDR1 and CDR2 sequences are LNHNV and YYDKDF (reference sequence). The DNA of the CDR3 is TGTGCCACCAGCAGAGATGGCAGGGCTATGTCACCCCTCCACTTT. Translated: CATSRDGRAMSPLHF.

Only one count was recorded for this clone. The rearrangement links TRBV19 to TRBJ1-2; the D gene is possibly TRBD1 (5 bases). Between the trimmed V and J ends, which lost 0 bases and 6 bases, there was a span of 14 bases. The CDR3 is made up of 15 amino acids. CDR1 and CDR2 from the germline V gene are LNHDA and SQIVND (reference sequence). Written as DNA, the CDR3 is TGTGCCAGTAGTATAGACCCCGACAGAAATGATGGCTACACCTTC. It codes for CASSIDPDRNDGYTF.

This clone was counted a few times. This chain joins TRBV9 and TRBJ2-2; TRBD1 might be the D (5 bases). The CDR3 extends over 14 amino acids. Per germline, CDR1 SGDLS and CDR2 YYNGEE. V was trimmed by 2 bases and J by 8 bases, leaving 13 bases between them. In nucleotides, the CDR3 is TGTGCCAGCAGCGTCGGTCAGGGCTGGGGGGAGCTGTTTTTT. Translated: CASSVGQGWGELFF.

This chain links TRBV29-1 with TRBJ2-1; 7 bases are a match to TRBD2. Trimming at V came to 8 bases and at J to 4 bases, leaving 8 bases not matched to a gene. Germline V gene data show CDR1 as SQVTM and CDR2 as ANQGSEA. The CDR3 covers 13 residues. The CDR3 reads CSTAGVTYNEQFF. The CDR3, as DNA: TGCAGCACGGCGGGAGTTACGTACAATGAGCAGTTCTTC.

This rearrangement joins TRBV27 to TRBJ1-4, with TRBD1 matching over 7 bases. The CDR3 totals 14 residues. Germline trimming cut 5 bases from V and 4 bases from J; bases unmatched to any gene: 4. Looked up from germline, CDR1 is MNHEY and CDR2 is SMNVEV (reference sequence). Here the CDR3 DNA reads TGTGCCAGCAGTACGGGACAGCTTAATGAAAAACTGTTTTTT. Protein sequence: CASSTGQLNEKLFF.